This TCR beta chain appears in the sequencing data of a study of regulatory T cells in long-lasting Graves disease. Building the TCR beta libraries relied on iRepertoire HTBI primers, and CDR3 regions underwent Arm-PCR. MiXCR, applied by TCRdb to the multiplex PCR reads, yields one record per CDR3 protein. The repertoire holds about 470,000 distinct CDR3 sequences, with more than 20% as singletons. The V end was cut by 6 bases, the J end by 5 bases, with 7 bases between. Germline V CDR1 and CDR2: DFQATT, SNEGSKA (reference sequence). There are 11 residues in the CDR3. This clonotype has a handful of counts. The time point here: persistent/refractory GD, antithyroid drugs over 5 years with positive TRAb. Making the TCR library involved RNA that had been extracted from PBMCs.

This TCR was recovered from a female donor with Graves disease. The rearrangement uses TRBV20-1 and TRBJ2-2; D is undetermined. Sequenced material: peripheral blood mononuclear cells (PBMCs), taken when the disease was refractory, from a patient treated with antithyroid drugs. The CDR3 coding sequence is TGCAGTGCAAAGCGAACCGGGGAGCTGTTTTTT. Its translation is CSAKRTGELFF.